These 7 T cell receptor beta chains share one sample of origin, sequenced in a study of blood T cell repertoires in COVID-19 (dated by TCRdb to about 2020). The method was the immunoSEQ multiplex PCR assay. Entries here come from immuneACCESS through TCRdb and include only in-frame sequences with V and J called. Some clones fail to appear in such tables; in the studies checked, an unresolved V gene covers under half of the shortfall, and the cause of the remainder is unknown. The sample records 55,000 to 80,000 clones, around 90% of which are singletons. The ten biggest clones cover approximately 29% of the sample. The specimen was peripheral blood. These receptors all come from a man aged 50-60 years with acute or convalescent COVID-19.

The chain has TRBV28 and TRBJ2-5; perhaps TRBD2 as D (6 bases). With 5 bases removed from V and 0 bases from J, the gap between germline ends came to 13 bases. Germline lookup yields CDR1 MDHEN and CDR2 SYDVKM. The CDR3 length is 15 residues. CDR3 loop: CASSGAGGNQETQYF. Written as DNA, the CDR3 is TGTGCCAGCAGTGGGGCAGGAGGGAACCAAGAGACCCAGTACTTC.

The table lists this clone with a few counts. DNA of the CDR3: TGTGCCAGCACCCGACAGGGGGGCACTGAAGCTTTCTTT. Translation gives CASTRQGGTEAFF. The chain joins TRBV25-1 to TRBJ1-1; 9 nucleotides agree with TRBD1. Germline V gene data show CDR1 as MGHDK and CDR2 as SYGVNS. The CDR3 extends over 13 amino acids. The J segment lost 4 bases and the V segment lost 7 bases, leaving 4 bases of the junction unmatched.

V gene TRBV9 combines with J gene TRBJ1-6; TRBD1 matches at 7 bases. In germline, CDR1 is SGDLS, CDR2 YYNGEE. Trimming removed 7 bases from V and 10 bases from J; junction bases left unmatched: 14. The CDR3 is 15 amino acids. The CDR3: CASRRRDRADSPLHF. The CDR3 coding sequence is TGTGCCAGCCGCCGGAGAGACAGGGCAGACTCACCCCTCCACTTT.

The J gene is TRBJ1-2, the V gene TRBV9; TRBD1 matches 8 bases. This CDR3 comprises 16 residues. CDR1 is SGDLS, CDR2 YYNGEE, per germline. J was trimmed by 8 bases and V by 4 bases; bases with no gene match: 16. The CDR3, as DNA: TGTGCCAGCAGCACGGGGACAGGCCTAAACCCGGAGGGCTACACCTTC. Residues: CASSTGTGLNPEGYTF. Supplemented by reference TRBV9 and TRBJ1-2, the full variable domain reads DSGVTQTPKHLITATGQRVTLRCSPRSGDLSVYWYQQSLDQGLQFLIQYYNGEERAKGNILERFSAQQFPDLHSELNLSSLELGDSALYFCASSTGTGLNPEGYTFGSGTRLTVV.

This clone was seen only once. V gene TRBV19 combines with J gene TRBJ1-1, with TRBD1 identical over 7 bases. V lost 6 bases to trimming and J lost 3 bases; unmatched junction nucleotides: 4. CDR3 length: 13 amino acids. Per the germline V gene, CDR1 is LNHDA and CDR2 is SQIVND (reference sequence). The CDR3: CASRTGYDTEAFF. The DNA for the CDR3 is TGTGCCAGTAGGACAGGGTACGACACTGAAGCTTTCTTT.

This chain uses TRBV7-2 with TRBJ2-1; TRBD2 matches at 11 bases. The junction had 3 bases not matched to a gene; V was cut back by 2 bases and J by 6 bases. The V gene's germline CDR1 is SGHTA and CDR2 FQGNSA. The CDR3 is 15 amino acids. In DNA, the CDR3 is TGTGCCAGCAGCTTACTAGCGGGGGGAGGCAATGAGCAGTTCTTC. It specifies CASSLLAGGGNEQFF. Looking up the rest from reference TRBV7-2 and TRBJ2-1 gives the full variable domain: GAGVSQSPSNKVTEKGKDVELRCDPISGHTALYWYRQSLGQGLEFLIYFQGNSAPDKSGLPSDRFSAERTGGSVSTLTIQRTQQEDSAVYLCASSLLAGGGNEQFFGPGTRLTVL.

J is TRBJ2-5 and V is TRBV3-1 (or the pseudogene TRBV3-2); no definite D call. There are 14 residues in the CDR3. The V gene's germline CDR1 is LGHDT and CDR2 YNNKEL (reference sequence). V was trimmed by 0 bases and J by 6 bases, leaving 11 bases between them. CDR3 sequence reads: CASSQDLTIQTQYF. Written as DNA, the CDR3 is TGTGCCAGCAGCCAAGATCTTACTATTCAGACCCAGTACTTC.